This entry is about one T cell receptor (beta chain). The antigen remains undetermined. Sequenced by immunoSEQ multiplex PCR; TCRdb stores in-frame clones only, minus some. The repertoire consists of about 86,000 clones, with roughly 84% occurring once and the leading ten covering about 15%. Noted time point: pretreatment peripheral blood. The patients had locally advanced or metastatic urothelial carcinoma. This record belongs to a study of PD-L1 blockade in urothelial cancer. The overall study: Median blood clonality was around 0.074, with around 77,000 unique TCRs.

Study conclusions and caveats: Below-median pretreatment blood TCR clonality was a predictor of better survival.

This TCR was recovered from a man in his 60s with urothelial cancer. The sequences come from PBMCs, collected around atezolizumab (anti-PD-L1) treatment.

CDR3 DNA: TGTGCCAGCTCACCATCTAGTAATCTCGGCACTGAAGCTTTCTTT. Translated, it gives CASSPSSNLGTEAFF. The chain employs TRBV18 and TRBJ1-1; no reliable D call. Germline V gives CDR1 KGHSH, CDR2 LQKENI. The germline V and J ends were trimmed by 2 bases and 4 bases, with 14 bases remaining between them. The CDR3 is 15 residues long. The full variable domain, its missing parts supplied by reference TRBV18 and TRBJ1-1, is NAGVMQNPRHLVRRRGQEARLRCSPMKGHSHVYWYRQLPEEGLKFMVYLQKENIIDESGMPKERFSAEFPKEGPSILRIQQVVRGDSAAYFCASSPSSNLGTEAFFGQGTRLTVV.